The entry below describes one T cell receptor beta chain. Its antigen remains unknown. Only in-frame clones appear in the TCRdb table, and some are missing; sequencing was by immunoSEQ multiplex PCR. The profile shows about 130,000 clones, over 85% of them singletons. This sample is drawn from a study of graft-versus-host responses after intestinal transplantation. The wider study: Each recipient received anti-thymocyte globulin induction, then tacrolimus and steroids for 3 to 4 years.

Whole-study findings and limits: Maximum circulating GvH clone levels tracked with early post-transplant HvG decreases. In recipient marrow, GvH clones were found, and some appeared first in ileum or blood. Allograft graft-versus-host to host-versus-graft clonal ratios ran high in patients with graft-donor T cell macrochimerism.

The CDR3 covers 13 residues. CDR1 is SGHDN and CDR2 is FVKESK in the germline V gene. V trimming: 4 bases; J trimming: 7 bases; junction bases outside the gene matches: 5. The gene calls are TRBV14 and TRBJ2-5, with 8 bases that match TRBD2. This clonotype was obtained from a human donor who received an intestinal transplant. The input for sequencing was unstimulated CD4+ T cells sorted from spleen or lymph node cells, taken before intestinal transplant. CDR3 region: CASSRGGPATQYF. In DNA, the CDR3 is TGTGCCAGCAGCCGCGGGGGGCCGGCGACCCAGTACTTC.